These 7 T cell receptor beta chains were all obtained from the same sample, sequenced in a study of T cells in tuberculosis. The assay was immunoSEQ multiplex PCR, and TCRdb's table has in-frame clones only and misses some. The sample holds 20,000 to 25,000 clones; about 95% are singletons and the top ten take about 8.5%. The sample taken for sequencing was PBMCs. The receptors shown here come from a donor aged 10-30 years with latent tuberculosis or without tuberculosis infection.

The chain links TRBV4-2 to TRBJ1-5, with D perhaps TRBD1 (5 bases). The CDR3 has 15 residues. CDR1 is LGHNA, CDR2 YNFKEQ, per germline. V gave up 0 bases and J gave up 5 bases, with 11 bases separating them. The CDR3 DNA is TGTGCCAGCAGCCAAGATACAGGAGACTATCAGCCCCAGCATTTT. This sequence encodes CASSQDTGDYQPQHF.

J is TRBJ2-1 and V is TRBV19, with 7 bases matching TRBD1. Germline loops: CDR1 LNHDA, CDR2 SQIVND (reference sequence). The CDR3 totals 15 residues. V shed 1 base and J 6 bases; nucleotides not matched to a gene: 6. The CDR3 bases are TGTGCCAGTAGTATAGCAGGACAGGATGTCAATGAGCAGTTCTTC. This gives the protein CASSIAGQDVNEQFF.

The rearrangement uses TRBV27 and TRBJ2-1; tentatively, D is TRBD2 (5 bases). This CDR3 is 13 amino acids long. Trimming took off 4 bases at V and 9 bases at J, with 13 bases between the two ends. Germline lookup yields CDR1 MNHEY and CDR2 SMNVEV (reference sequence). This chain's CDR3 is CASSWTAPREQFF. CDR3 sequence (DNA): TGTGCCAGCAGTTGGACTGCCCCACGTGAGCAGTTCTTC.

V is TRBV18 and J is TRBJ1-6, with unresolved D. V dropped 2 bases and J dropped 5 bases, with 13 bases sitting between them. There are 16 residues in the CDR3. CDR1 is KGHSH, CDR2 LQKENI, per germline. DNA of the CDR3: TGTGCCAGCTCACCAACAACCCCCCTAGATAATTCACCCCTCCACTTT. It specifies CASSPTTPLDNSPLHF.

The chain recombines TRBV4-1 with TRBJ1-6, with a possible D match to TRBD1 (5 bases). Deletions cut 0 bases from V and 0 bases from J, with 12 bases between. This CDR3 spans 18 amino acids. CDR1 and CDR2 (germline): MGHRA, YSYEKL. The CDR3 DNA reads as TGCGCCAGCAGCCAAGATCGGGGGGGGAGCTCCTATAATTCACCCCTCCACTTT. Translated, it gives CASSQDRGGSSYNSPLHF.

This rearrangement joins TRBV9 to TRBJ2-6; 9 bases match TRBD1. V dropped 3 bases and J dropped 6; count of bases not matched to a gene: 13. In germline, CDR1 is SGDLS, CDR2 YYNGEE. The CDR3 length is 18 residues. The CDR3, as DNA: TGTGCCAGCAGCGCCCGGACAGGGGTCTTCTTAGCGGCCAACGTCCTGACTTTC. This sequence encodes CASSARTGVFLAANVLTF.

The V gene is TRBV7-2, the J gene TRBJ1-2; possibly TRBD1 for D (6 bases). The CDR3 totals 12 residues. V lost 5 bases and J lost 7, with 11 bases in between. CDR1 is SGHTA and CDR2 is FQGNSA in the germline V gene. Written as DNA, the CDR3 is TGTGCCAGCAGCACGGACAGTAGTGGCTACACCTTC. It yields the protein CASSTDSSGYTF. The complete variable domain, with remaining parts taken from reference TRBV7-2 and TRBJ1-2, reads GAGVSQSPSNKVTEKGKDVELRCDPISGHTALYWYRQSLGQGLEFLIYFQGNSAPDKSGLPSDRFSAERTGGSVSTLTIQRTQQEDSAVYLCASSTDSSGYTFGSGTRLTVV.